The 10 T cell receptor beta chains below were found in one sample sequenced in a study of response to subunit inactivated influenza vaccine. One entry per CDR3 protein, called by TCRdb with MiXCR from the RT-PCR reads. The sample yields about 780,000 distinct CDR3 sequences, around 20% seen once. The source was PBMCs from blood, collected less than 6 days after vaccination. The receptors stem from a man aged 45-65 years who received an inactivated influenza vaccine.

This clonotype was recorded at least ten times. V usage is TRBV12-3 or TRBV12-4 and J usage is TRBJ2-3, with TRBD2 identical over 10 bases. The CDR3 has 15 amino acids. V trimming: 6 bases; J trimming: 8 bases; junction bases outside the gene matches: 11. The CDR3 bases are TGTGCCAGCAGGGCTAGCGGGGGAGAACTAGGTACGCAGTATTTT. Encoded protein: CASRASGGELGTQYF.

This clonotype was seen more than once but under ten times. The rearrangement links TRBV7-2 to TRBJ1-5; D ambiguous. The CDR3 length is 15 residues. Deletions cut 5 bases from V and 3 bases from J, with 14 bases between. CDR1 and CDR2 (germline): SGHTA, FQGNSA. The CDR3 DNA follows: TGTGCCAGCAGCCCAACCGCACAGACCAATCAGCCCCAGCATTTT. This codes for CASSPTAQTNQPQHF.

The chain links TRBV12-3 or TRBV12-4 to TRBJ1-3; TRBD1 might be the D (6 bases). Trimming took off 5 bases at V and 3 bases at J, with 14 bases between the two ends. The CDR3 consists of 15 residues. CDR3 protein: CASSNRVGIGNTIYF. CDR3 in DNA: TGTGCCAGCAGTAACAGGGTTGGAATTGGAAACACCATATATTTT.

This clonotype occurred a few times. The V and J genes are TRBV20-1 and TRBJ2-1; D uncertain. Germline V gene data show CDR1 as DFQATT and CDR2 as SNEGSKA (reference sequence). This CDR3 region has 10 residues. V dropped 3 bases and J dropped 8 bases, with 5 bases sitting between them. CDR3: CSASAYEQFF. The CDR3 nucleotides are TGCAGTGCTAGTGCCTATGAGCAGTTCTTC.

This clonotype was picked up many times. The V call is TRBV7-7, the J call TRBJ2-7, with TRBD2 matching 12 bases. The CDR3 sequence is 14 residues long. The V and J ends lost 11 bases and 5 bases, in that order; junction bases with no gene match: 10. Germline V gene lookup returns CDR1 SSHAT and CDR2 FNYEAQ (reference sequence). Here the CDR3 reads CAGLAGISWDEQYF. CDR3 DNA sequence: TGTGCCGGACTAGCGGGAATAAGTTGGGACGAGCAGTACTTC.

The rearrangement uses TRBV6-5 and TRBJ1-1; D may be TRBD1 (6 bases). Trimming pared 4 bases from V and 1 base from J, leaving 7 bases between. Germline V gives CDR1 MNHEY, CDR2 SVGAGI. The CDR3 runs to 13 residues. CDR3 protein: CASSWDKNTEAFF. CDR3 sequence (DNA): TGTGCCAGCAGTTGGGACAAGAACACTGAAGCTTTCTTT.

The chain joins TRBV5-1 to TRBJ2-1; possibly TRBD1 for D (6 bases). Germline V gene lookup returns CDR1 SGHRS and CDR2 YFSETQ. The CDR3 has 12 residues. Trimming stripped 7 bases from V and 10 bases from J, with 15 bases between. CDR3 in amino acids: CASESQGSEQFF. The DNA for the CDR3 is TGCGCCAGCGAATCCCAGGGGAGCGAGCAGTTCTTC.

The chain uses TRBV10-3 and TRBJ2-3; 7 nucleotides agree with TRBD1. Per the germline V gene, CDR1 is ENHRY and CDR2 is SYGVKD. V shed 4 bases and J 5 bases; nucleotides not matched to a gene: 9. The length of the CDR3 is 15 residues. The CDR3 DNA is TGTGCCATCAGTGGACAGGGAAATGGGAGAGATACGCAGTATTTT. It yields the protein CAISGQGNGRDTQYF.

This clonotype was counted only a few times. The chain employs TRBV30 and TRBJ2-3; D is undetermined. The CDR3 consists of 14 residues. Germline CDR1 is GTSNPN and CDR2 is SVGIG (reference sequence). Trimming removed 3 bases from V and 3 bases from J, with 13 bases in between. CDR3 DNA sequence: TGTGCCTGGAGACAGCTCACCTTAACAGATACGCAGTATTTT. Translation: CAWRQLTLTDTQYF.

This clonotype has just a few counts. This rearrangement joins TRBV15 to TRBJ2-1; D ambiguous. Germline V gene data show CDR1 as LNHNV and CDR2 as YYDKDF (reference sequence). The ends were cut back, 3 bases at V and 4 bases at J, with 13 bases in the middle. The length of the CDR3 is 15 residues. The CDR3 loop reads CATSSIHGPYNEQFF. The CDR3 nucleotides read TGTGCCACCAGCAGTATCCACGGGCCTTACAATGAGCAGTTCTTC.